Each of the 25 T cell receptor beta chains below was sequenced from the same sample in a study of T cells after yellow fever vaccination. TCRdb passed the 5' RACE reads through MiXCR, listing each CDR3 protein once. The data show some 390,000 distinct CDR3 sequences, around 20% seen once. The specimen comprised PBMCs, sampled before the yellow fever booster vaccination. The receptors were gathered from a man younger than 30 who received the YFV17D yellow fever vaccine.

This clonotype was seen more than once but under ten times. The chain has TRBV5-1 and TRBJ2-2, with a weak D call TRBD2 (5 bases). Germline-derived CDR1 and CDR2 are SGHRS and YFSETQ. This CDR3 spans 13 amino acids. V was clipped by 6 bases and J by 3 bases, with 9 bases between them. CDR3 residues: CASTWGDTGELFF. The CDR3 DNA sequence: TGCGCCAGCACTTGGGGAGACACCGGGGAGCTGTTTTTT.

This clonotype was seen more than once but under ten times. V gene TRBV9 combines with J gene TRBJ1-1; 7 bases align to TRBD1. Per the germline V gene, CDR1 is SGDLS and CDR2 is YYNGEE. CDR3 length: 15 residues. Trimming cost V 0 bases and J 3 bases; bases outside gene matches: 5. The CDR3 region is CASSVGPTGDTEAFF. The CDR3 DNA follows: TGTGCCAGCAGCGTAGGACCTACAGGGGACACTGAAGCTTTCTTT.

The chain is built from TRBV4-3 and TRBJ1-1, with a weak D call TRBD1 (5 bases). This CDR3 comprises 13 residues. The germline gives CDR1 LGHNA, CDR2 YSLEER. The V end lost 5 bases, the J end lost 9 bases, and 16 bases lay between the germline ends. The CDR3 DNA follows: TGCGCCAGCAGCTCCAACCCGGGGACCAAAGCTTTCTTT. Translated, it gives CASSSNPGTKAFF.

Ten or more counts support this clonotype. The gene calls are TRBV6-6 and TRBJ2-5; D call uncertain. Per the germline V gene, CDR1 is MNHNY and CDR2 is SVGAGI (reference sequence). The CDR3 spans 14 residues. The germline V and J ends were trimmed by 2 bases and 5 bases, with 12 bases remaining between them. The CDR3 loop is CASSYRGSGETQYF. As DNA, the CDR3 is TGTGCCAGCAGTTACCGTGGTTCCGGTGAGACCCAGTACTTC.

V gene TRBV10-3 combines with J gene TRBJ2-3; 9 bases agree with TRBD2. V lost 8 bases, J lost 3 bases, and 12 bases stayed unmatched. There are 16 residues in the CDR3. Per germline, CDR1 ENHRY and CDR2 SYGVKD. The CDR3 DNA follows: TGTGCCATCCGCAAGGCGGTAGCGGGGGCAACAGATACGCAGTATTTT. Amino acids: CAIRKAVAGATDTQYF.

V is TRBV6-6 and J is TRBJ1-2; possible D gene TRBD1, 6 bases. Germline V lookup: CDR1 MNHNY, CDR2 SVGAGI (reference sequence). The CDR3 runs 12 residues. Trimming removed 4 bases at V and 8 bases at J, with 11 bases between. The DNA of the CDR3 is TGTGCCAGCAGTTCTGGACAGTACGGCTACACCTTC. Protein sequence: CASSSGQYGYTF.

This rearrangement joins TRBV18 to TRBJ2-7; D uncertain. This CDR3 has 12 residues. Trimming left V 2 bases short and J 1 base short, with 3 bases between. CDR1 KGHSH and CDR2 LQKENI come from the germline V gene. The CDR3 sequence is CASSPISYEQYV. The CDR3 DNA follows: TGTGCCAGCTCACCAATTTCCTACGAGCAGTACGTC.

This clonotype came up a few times. The V and J genes are TRBV27 and TRBJ2-3; D unclear. Trimming removed 6 bases at V and 1 base at J, with 8 bases between. Germline V gene lookup returns CDR1 MNHEY and CDR2 SMNVEV (reference sequence). The CDR3 consists of 13 residues. The CDR3 loop reads CASRAEGTDTQYF. In nucleotides, the CDR3 is TGTGCCAGCAGGGCCGAGGGCACAGATACGCAGTATTTT.

There are a few counts of this clonotype. V usage is TRBV4-1 and J usage is TRBJ2-2; D is unresolved. Trimming left V 1 base short and J 7 bases short, with 4 bases between. This CDR3 comprises 12 residues. Per the germline V gene, CDR1 is MGHRA and CDR2 is YSYEKL. Here the CDR3 DNA reads TGCGCCAGCAGCCAAGTTATCGGGGAGCTGTTTTTT. Translation gives CASSQVIGELFF.

This clonotype has more than one count but fewer than ten. The CDR3 sequence is CSADRSNTGELFF. CDR3 DNA: TGCAGTGCTGATCGATCGAACACCGGGGAGCTGTTTTTT. The rearrangement links TRBV20-1 to TRBJ2-2, with D hard to call. Germline V gene data show CDR1 as DFQATT and CDR2 as SNEGSKA (reference sequence). Trimming shortened V by 5 bases and J by 0 bases, and 7 bases separated the two germline ends. The CDR3 totals 13 residues.

The gene calls are TRBV20-1 and TRBJ2-3; 7 nucleotides line up with TRBD1. Germline V gene sequence: CDR1 DFQATT, CDR2 SNEGSKA (reference sequence). The ends lost 4 bases at V and 5 bases at J; junction bases unmatched: 9. This CDR3 contains 14 residues. CDR3 region: CSAKRGGRGDTQYF. The CDR3 region has the DNA TGCAGTGCTAAGAGAGGGGGCCGAGGAGATACGCAGTATTTT.

The V call is TRBV5-1, the J call TRBJ2-7; D possibly corresponds to TRBD1 (6 bases). Germline lookup yields CDR1 SGHRS and CDR2 YFSETQ. This CDR3 has 17 residues. Deletions cut 0 bases from V and 0 bases from J, with 16 bases between. The CDR3 loop is CASSLGVARGSSYEQYF. Written as DNA, the CDR3 is TGCGCCAGCAGCTTGGGGGTAGCGAGGGGGAGCTCCTACGAGCAGTACTTC.

This clonotype was seen only a few times. This chain uses TRBV4-1 with TRBJ1-5; 8 bases line up with TRBD1. Trimming took 6 bases from V and 6 from J; bases not matched to a gene: 10. The CDR3 loop spans 15 amino acids. The germline V gene encodes CDR1 MGHRA and CDR2 YSYEKL. CDR3 in DNA: TGCGCCAGCAGGCCTGACAGGGGAAGTGGTCAGCCCCAGCATTTT. This sequence encodes CASRPDRGSGQPQHF.

This chain links TRBV15 with TRBJ1-2; possible D gene TRBD1, 5 bases. Trimming removed 1 base at V and 1 base at J, with 10 bases between. The germline gives CDR1 LNHNV, CDR2 YYDKDF (reference sequence). The CDR3 is 15 amino acids. CDR3 nucleotides: TGTGCCACCAGCAGAGGACAGAGTATTAACTATGGCTACACCTTC. This encodes CATSRGQSINYGYTF.

This clonotype was recorded once. The genes are TRBV7-9 and TRBJ2-7; TRBD2 is a possible D gene (6 bases). Germline loops: CDR1 SEHNR, CDR2 FQNEAQ (reference sequence). V gave up 5 bases and J gave up 4 bases, with 18 bases separating them. The CDR3 is 15 residues long. CDR3 sequence reads: CASSAGAGSVYEQYV. The CDR3 DNA reads TGTGCCAGCAGCGCTGGGGCGGGGTCAGTTTACGAGCAGTACGTC.

This clonotype was recorded at least ten times. The chain is built from TRBV11-3 and TRBJ2-1; 16 bases are shared with TRBD2. J was trimmed by 6 bases and V by 5 bases; bases with no gene match: 4. This CDR3 contains 16 residues. CDR1 and CDR2 (germline): SGHNT, YENEEA. CDR3 bases: TGTGCCAGCAGCATCGGGACTAGCGGGGGGGCCAATGAGCAGTTCTTC. Protein: CASSIGTSGGANEQFF.

This clonotype was detected only once. V usage is TRBV3-1 and J usage is TRBJ1-1; maybe TRBD1 (5 bases). The CDR3 is 13 amino acids. Germline V gene lookup returns CDR1 LGHDT and CDR2 YNNKEL (reference sequence). The V and J ends lost 1 base and 6 bases respectively, with 9 bases between them. The CDR3 DNA is TGTGCCAGCAGCCAAGTCGGGGGTGCTGAAGCTTTCTTT. Protein: CASSQVGGAEAFF.

This clonotype was recorded a few times. The chain combines TRBV4-2 with TRBJ1-6; D not resolved. This CDR3 contains 16 residues. Germline CDR1 and CDR2: LGHNA and YNFKEQ. Between the trimmed V and J ends, which lost 0 bases and 4 bases, there was a span of 10 bases. The chain's CDR3 is CASSQDAQPYNSPLHF. CDR3 coding DNA: TGTGCCAGCAGCCAAGATGCCCAGCCTTATAATTCACCCCTCCACTTT.

This clonotype was found once. The V call is TRBV12-3 or TRBV12-4, the J call TRBJ2-7, with 12 bases that match TRBD1. Germline trimming cut 5 bases from V and 4 bases from J; bases unmatched to any gene: 6. The CDR3 runs 15 residues. The DNA for the CDR3 is TGTGCCAGCAGTATGGGACAGGGGGCTCAATACGAGCAGTACTTC. It specifies CASSMGQGAQYEQYF.

This clonotype was seen at least ten times. The chain carries TRBV7-6 and TRBJ2-3; no reliable D call. This CDR3 contains 15 residues. V was shortened by 1 base and J by 2 bases, with 10 bases between the two germline ends. Per the germline V gene, CDR1 is SGHVS and CDR2 is FNYEAQ. The CDR3 DNA reads TGTGCCAGCAGCTTAGAGGGTGACGCCACAGATACGCAGTATTTT. Translating it yields CASSLEGDATDTQYF.

The chain has TRBV4-3 and TRBJ1-3; 9 bases line up with TRBD1. The junction had 7 bases not matched to a gene; V was cut back by 0 bases and J by 7 bases. The CDR3 length is 16 residues. The germline CDR1 and CDR2 sequences are LGHNA and YSLEER. The CDR3 here is CASSQDGQGRRNTIYF. In DNA, the CDR3 is TGCGCCAGCAGCCAAGATGGACAGGGGCGTAGGAACACCATATATTTT.

This clonotype was seen more than once but under ten times. V and J are TRBV18 and TRBJ1-5; D possibly corresponds to TRBD1 (5 bases). V gave up 3 bases and J gave up 2 bases, with 11 bases separating them. Germline lookup yields CDR1 KGHSH and CDR2 LQKENI. The CDR3 is made up of 15 amino acids. The chain's CDR3 is CASSPDSSGNQPQHF. CDR3 DNA: TGTGCCAGCTCACCCGACAGCTCGGGCAATCAGCCCCAGCATTTT.

There are a few counts of this clonotype. This chain uses TRBV29-1 with TRBJ2-1; 9 bases are shared with TRBD1. Germline V gene sequence: CDR1 SQVTM, CDR2 ANQGSEA. The CDR3 is made up of 16 amino acids. V lost 1 base and J lost 8; bases outside the gene matches: 12. In DNA, the CDR3 is TGCAGCGTTGAAGGAACCCGGGACAGGGTCATGGATGAGCAGTTCTTC. The encoded protein is CSVEGTRDRVMDEQFF.

This clonotype was picked up a small number of times. The chain combines TRBV29-1 with TRBJ2-1; TRBD1 agrees at 9 bases. Germline V CDR1 and CDR2: SQVTM, ANQGSEA. V gave up 7 bases and J gave up 3 bases; unmatched junction bases: 16. This CDR3 is 17 amino acids long. The CDR3 nucleotides read TGCAGCGCCCGGACAGGGGTGGATATCTGGGACTACAATGAGCAGTTCTTC. Its protein product is CSARTGVDIWDYNEQFF.

The J gene is TRBJ2-4, the V gene TRBV5-1, with a weak D call TRBD1 (6 bases). The CDR3 covers 16 residues. V shed 4 bases and J shed 0 bases, with 14 bases lying between them. Germline CDR1 and CDR2: SGHRS and YFSETQ. The CDR3 protein is CASSPLTGLAKNIQYF. The DNA for the CDR3 is TGCGCCAGCAGCCCATTGACAGGCCTAGCCAAAAACATTCAGTACTTC.